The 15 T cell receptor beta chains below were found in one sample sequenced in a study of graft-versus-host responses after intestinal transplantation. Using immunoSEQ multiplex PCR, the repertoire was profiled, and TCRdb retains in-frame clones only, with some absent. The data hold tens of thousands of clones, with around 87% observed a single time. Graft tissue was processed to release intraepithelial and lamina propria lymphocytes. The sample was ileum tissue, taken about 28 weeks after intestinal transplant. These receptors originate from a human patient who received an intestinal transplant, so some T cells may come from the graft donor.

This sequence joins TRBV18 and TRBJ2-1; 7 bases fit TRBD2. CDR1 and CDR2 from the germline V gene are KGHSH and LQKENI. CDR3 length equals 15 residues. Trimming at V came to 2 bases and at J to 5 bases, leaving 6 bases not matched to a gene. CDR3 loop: CASSPLTGGHNEQFF. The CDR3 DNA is TGTGCCAGCTCACCATTGACGGGGGGTCACAATGAGCAGTTCTTC. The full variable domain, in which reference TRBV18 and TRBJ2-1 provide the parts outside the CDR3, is NAGVMQNPRHLVRRRGQEARLRCSPMKGHSHVYWYRQLPEEGLKFMVYLQKENIIDESGMPKERFSAEFPKEGPSILRIQQVVRGDSAAYFCASSPLTGGHNEQFFGPGTRLTVL.

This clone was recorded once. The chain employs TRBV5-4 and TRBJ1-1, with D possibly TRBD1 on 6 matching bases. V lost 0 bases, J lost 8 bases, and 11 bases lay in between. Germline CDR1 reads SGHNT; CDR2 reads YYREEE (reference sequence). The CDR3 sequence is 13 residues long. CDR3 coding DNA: TGTGCCAGCAGCTTGGGACGGACAGTCGAAGCTTTCTTT. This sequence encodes CASSLGRTVEAFF.

Here the CDR3 reads CASSSPTSGLTGELFF. CDR3 nucleotides: TGCGCCAGCAGCTCACCAACTAGCGGGCTCACCGGGGAGCTGTTTTTT. The chain uses TRBV4-1 and TRBJ2-2; 9 bases agree with TRBD2. Germline values: CDR1 MGHRA, CDR2 YSYEKL. Trimming removed 5 bases from V and 4 bases from J; junction bases left unmatched: 8. The CDR3 length is 16 residues.

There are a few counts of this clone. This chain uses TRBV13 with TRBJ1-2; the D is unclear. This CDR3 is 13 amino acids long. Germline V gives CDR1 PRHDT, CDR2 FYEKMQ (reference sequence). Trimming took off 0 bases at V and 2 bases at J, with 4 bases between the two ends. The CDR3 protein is CASSLGRNYGYTF. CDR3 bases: TGTGCCAGCAGCTTAGGGCGGAACTATGGCTACACCTTC.

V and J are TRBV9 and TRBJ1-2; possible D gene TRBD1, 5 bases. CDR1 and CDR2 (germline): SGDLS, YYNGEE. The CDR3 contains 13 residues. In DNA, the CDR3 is TGTGCGGGTGGACACTACCGTTCCTATGGCTACACCTTC. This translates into CAGGHYRSYGYTF.

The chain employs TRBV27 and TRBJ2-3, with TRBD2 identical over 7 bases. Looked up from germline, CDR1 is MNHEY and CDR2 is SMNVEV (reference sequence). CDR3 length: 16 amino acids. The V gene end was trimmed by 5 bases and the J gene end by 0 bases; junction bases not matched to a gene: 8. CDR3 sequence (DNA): TGTGCCAGCAGTCCCGTGAGCGGGGTGAGCACAGATACGCAGTATTTT. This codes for CASSPVSGVSTDTQYF.

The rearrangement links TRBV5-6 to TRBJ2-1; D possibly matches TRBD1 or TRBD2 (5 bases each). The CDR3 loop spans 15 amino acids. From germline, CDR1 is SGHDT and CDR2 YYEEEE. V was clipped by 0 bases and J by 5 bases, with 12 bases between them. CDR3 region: CASSLGWGMDNEQFF. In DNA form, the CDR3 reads TGTGCCAGCAGCTTGGGTTGGGGGATGGACAATGAGCAGTTCTTC.

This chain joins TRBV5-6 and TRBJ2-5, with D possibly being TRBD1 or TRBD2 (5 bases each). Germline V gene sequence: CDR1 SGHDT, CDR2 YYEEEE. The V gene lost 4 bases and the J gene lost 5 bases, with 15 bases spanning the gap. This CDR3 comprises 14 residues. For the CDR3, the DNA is TGTGCCAGCAGCACTCGACGGGGCGGGGAGACCCAGTACTTC. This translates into CASSTRRGGETQYF.

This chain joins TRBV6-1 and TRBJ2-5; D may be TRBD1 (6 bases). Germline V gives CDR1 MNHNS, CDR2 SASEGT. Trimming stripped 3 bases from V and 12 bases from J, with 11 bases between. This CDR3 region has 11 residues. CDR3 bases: TGTGCCAGCAGTGAGGTGGCAGGGGAGTACTTC. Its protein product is CASSEVAGEYF.

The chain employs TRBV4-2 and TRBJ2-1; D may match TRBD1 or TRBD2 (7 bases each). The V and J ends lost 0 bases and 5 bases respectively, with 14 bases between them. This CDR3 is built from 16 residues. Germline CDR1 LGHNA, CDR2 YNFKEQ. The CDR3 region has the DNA TGTGCCAGCAGCCAAGATCAGGGGGGGCCAGACAATGAGCAGTTCTTC. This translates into CASSQDQGGPDNEQFF.

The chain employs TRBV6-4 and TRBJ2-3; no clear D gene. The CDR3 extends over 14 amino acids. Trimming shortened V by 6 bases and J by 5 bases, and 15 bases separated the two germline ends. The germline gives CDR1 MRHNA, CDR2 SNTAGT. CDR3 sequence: CASSSQSFGDTQYF. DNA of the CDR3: TGTGCCAGCAGCTCCCAATCGTTTGGAGATACGCAGTATTTT.

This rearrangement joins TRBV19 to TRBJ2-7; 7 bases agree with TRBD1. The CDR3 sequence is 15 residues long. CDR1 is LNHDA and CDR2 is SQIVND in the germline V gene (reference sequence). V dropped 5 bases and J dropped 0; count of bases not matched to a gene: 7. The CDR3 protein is CASSSDRASSYEQYF. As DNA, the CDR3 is TGTGCCAGTAGTTCCGACAGGGCAAGCTCCTACGAGCAGTACTTC.

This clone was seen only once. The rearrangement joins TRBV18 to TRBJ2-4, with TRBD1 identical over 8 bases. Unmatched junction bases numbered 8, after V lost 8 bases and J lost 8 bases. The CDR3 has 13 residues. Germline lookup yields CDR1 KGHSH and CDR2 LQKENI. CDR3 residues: CASATGAADIQYF. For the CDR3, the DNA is TGTGCCAGCGCGACAGGGGCCGCGGACATTCAGTACTTC.

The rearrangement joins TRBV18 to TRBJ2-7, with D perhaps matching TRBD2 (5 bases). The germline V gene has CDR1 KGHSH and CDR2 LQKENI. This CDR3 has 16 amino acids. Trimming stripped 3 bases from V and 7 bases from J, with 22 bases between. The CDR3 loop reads CASSPRAAGQKVEQYF. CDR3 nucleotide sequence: TGTGCCAGCTCACCCAGAGCGGCGGGTCAAAAAGTAGAGCAGTACTTC.

The CDR3 nucleotides are TGCAGCCCGGCAAGGGGGCGAATTAGTGATCAGCCCCAGCATTTT. It is translated as CSPARGRISDQPQHF. This rearrangement joins TRBV29-1 to TRBJ1-5; TRBD1 matches at 7 bases. Trimming cost V 8 bases and J 5 bases; bases outside gene matches: 15. The CDR3 spans 15 residues. CDR1 is SQVTM and CDR2 is ANQGSEA in the germline V gene. The variable domain in full, with the rest retrieved from reference TRBV29-1 and TRBJ1-5, is SAVISQKPSRDICQRGTSLTIQCQVDSQVTMMFWYRQQPGQSLTLIATANQGSEATYESGFVIDKFPISRPNLTFSTLTVSNMSPEDSSIYLCSPARGRISDQPQHFGDGTRLSIL.